This TCR beta chain was recovered during a study of blood T cell repertoires in COVID-19. Turning to the study itself: COVID-19 samples, acute and convalescent, were from the United States, Italy and Spain. The cDNA or gDNA used as material had been derived from T cells, B-cell-depleted T cells, or PBMCs.

The CDR3 extends over 17 amino acids. Trimming cost V 3 bases and J 3 bases; bases outside gene matches: 10. Germline-derived CDR1 and CDR2 are SGHNT and YENEEA. Methods used by the authors: Reference gene primer amplification yielded estimated nucleated cell counts. The protocol was immunoSEQ multiplex PCR, while the TCRdb copy is restricted to in-frame clones and leaves out a portion. The V and J calls and clone size come from that table; D and trimming were worked out from the DNA. The sample has 65,000 to 70,000 clones; roughly three quarters are singletons. Sample: peripheral blood. The V and J genes are TRBV11-3 and TRBJ2-7; TRBD2 aligns across 11 bases. The source of this sequence is a human donor in a cohort sampled during active COVID-19. In nucleotides, the CDR3 is TGTGCCAGCAGCTTTCCTTGTCTAGCGGGAGGTGTCTACGAGCAGTACTTC. Protein sequence: CASSFPCLAGGVYEQYF.